Listed below are T cell receptor beta chains from one sample, sequenced in a study of cytomegalovirus exposure and HLA in healthy donors. Some clones are missing from TCRdb's copy, which holds only in-frame ones; the method was immunoSEQ multiplex PCR. The table includes about 110,000 clones, 50% to 70% detected once. The sequencing sample was made of PBMCs. These receptors were obtained from a man aged 25 to 40 in good health and CMV-seropositive. Each CDR3 is given with its conserved first and last residue. The D gene is left open where the match is weak. Rows give clone size only sometimes, using once, few, many, or a class for an expanded clone.

V gene	clone size	J gene	D gene	CDR3 protein	CDR3 DNA
TRBV6-1	NA	TRBJ1-1	NA	CASSEQGSVTEAFF	TGTGCCAGCAGTGAACAGGGGTCAGTAACTGAAGCTTTCTTT
TRBV11-3	NA	TRBJ2-3	TRBD1	CASSVGTGRTDTQYF	TGTGCCAGCAGCGTCGGGACAGGGAGAACAGATACGCAGTATTTT
TRBV13	NA	TRBJ2-1	NA	CASSSLGVANNEQFF	TGTGCCAGCAGCTCCCTCGGGGTAGCTAACAATGAGCAGTTCTTC
TRBV7-6	NA	TRBJ2-7	NA	CASSLGTADSYEQYF	TGTGCCAGCAGCCTCGGGACTGCAGACTCCTACGAGCAGTACTTC
TRBV2	NA	TRBJ2-3	TRBD1	CASQQGAYTDTQYF	TGTGCTTCCCAACAGGGGGCCTACACAGATACGCAGTATTTT
TRBV27	once	TRBJ2-2	TRBD2	CASSDSGGNTGELFF	TGTGCCAGCAGTGATAGCGGGGGGAACACCGGGGAGCTGTTTTTT
TRBV2	NA	TRBJ1-5	NA	CASSGEGSNQPQHF	TGTGCCAGCAGTGGGGAGGGTAGCAATCAGCCCCAGCATTTT
TRBV2	NA	TRBJ1-5	TRBD1	CASSGQGAYQPQHF	TGTGCCAGCAGCGGACAGGGGGCATACCAGCCCCAGCATTTT
TRBV5-1	NA	TRBJ1-1	NA	CASSSSTGGTEAFF	TGCGCCAGCAGCTCTTCGACAGGTGGCACTGAAGCTTTCTTT
TRBV6-5	NA	TRBJ1-5	NA	CASSSGPGRNNQPQHF	TGTGCCAGCAGTTCAGGGCCAGGGCGAAACAATCAGCCCCAGCATTTT
TRBV7-9	NA	TRBJ1-3	TRBD1	CASSLGTGGSGNTIYF	TGTGCCAGCAGCTTAGGGACAGGGGGCTCTGGAAACACCATATATTTT
TRBV6-5	NA	TRBJ1-2	NA	CASSYSAVPGSGYTF	TGTGCCAGCAGTTACTCGGCCGTACCCGGGAGTGGCTACACCTTC
TRBV5-6	NA	TRBJ2-5	TRBD2	CASSLGGGETQYF	TGTGCCAGCAGCTTGGGGGGAGGGGAGACCCAGTACTTC
TRBV5-1	NA	TRBJ2-5	TRBD1	CASSLGQGAYQETQYF	TGCGCCAGCAGCTTGGGACAGGGGGCATACCAAGAGACCCAGTACTTC
TRBV18	NA	TRBJ2-2	TRBD2	CASSPTYLAGTGELFF	TGTGCCAGCTCACCAACGTACCTAGCGGGGACCGGGGAGCTGTTTTTT
TRBV4-2	once	TRBJ1-1	NA	CASSIGGRYGSAFF	TGTGCCAGCAGCATCGGGGGGCGATACGGATCAGCTTTCTTT
TRBV5-1	once	TRBJ1-6	TRBD1	CASSLGDRGQGSPLHF	TGCGCCAGCAGCTTGGGGGACAGGGGACAAGGATCACCCCTCCACTTT
TRBV2	few	TRBJ1-4	TRBD1	CASNLDTGAGEKLFF	TGTGCCAGCAATCTGGATACAGGGGCAGGTGAAAAACTGTTTTTT
TRBV6-5	NA	TRBJ1-6	TRBD1	CASSYWRGGESPLHF	TGTGCCAGCAGTTACTGGAGAGGGGGCGAGTCACCCCTCCACTTT
TRBV2	NA	TRBJ2-7	TRBD2	CASSTERGALHF	TGTGCCAGCAGTACAGAGCGGGGGGCCCTTCACTTC
TRBV30	NA	TRBJ2-3	NA	CAWSGGGPDTQYF	TGTGCCTGGAGTGGAGGAGGTCCAGATACGCAGTATTTT
TRBV11-2	few	TRBJ2-4	NA	CASSLVTVGRNIQYF	TGTGCCAGCAGCTTAGTAACAGTAGGCAGGAACATTCAGTACTTC
TRBV6-5	NA	TRBJ2-7	TRBD1	CASSYFSRGNEQYF	TGTGCCAGCAGTTACTTTTCCAGGGGGAACGAGCAGTACTTC
TRBV5-1	few	TRBJ1-2	TRBD1	CASSFTGGTYGYTF	TGCGCCAGCAGCTTCACAGGGGGCACCTATGGCTACACCTTC
TRBV5-4	NA	TRBJ2-5	TRBD2	CASSRGGSKETQYF	TGTGCCAGCAGTCGGGGGGGCTCCAAAGAGACCCAGTACTTC
TRBV7-9	once	TRBJ2-1	TRBD2	CASSLDGGADEQFF	TGTGCCAGCAGCTTAGACGGGGGGGCTGATGAGCAGTTCTTC
TRBV9	NA	TRBJ2-7	TRBD1	CASSPPGTGGSYEQYF	TGTGCCAGCAGCCCCCCCGGGACAGGGGGATCCTACGAGCAGTACTTC
TRBV6-1	NA	TRBJ1-2	NA	CASSEQDFYGYTF	TGTGCCAGCAGTGAACAGGACTTCTATGGCTACACCTTC
TRBV9	NA	TRBJ2-2	TRBD1	CASSAGTGSTTGELFF	TGTGCCAGCAGCGCCGGGACAGGGTCGACCACCGGGGAGCTGTTTTTT
TRBV7-9	NA	TRBJ2-7	TRBD1	CASSAATGPDEQYF	TGTGCCAGCAGCGCGGCGACAGGGCCGGACGAGCAGTACTTC
TRBV7-9	NA	TRBJ1-4	NA	CSSSWTEEKLFF	TGTTCCAGCAGCTGGACAGAAGAAAAACTGTTTTTT
TRBV7-4	NA	TRBJ1-4	NA	CASSLGRTVTNEKLFF	TGTGCCAGCAGCTTAGGCCGGACAGTGACGAATGAAAAACTGTTTTTT
TRBV10-3	NA	TRBJ2-5	TRBD2	CAISDGSGGESRTQYF	TGTGCCATCAGTGATGGTAGCGGGGGTGAATCCCGGACCCAGTACTTC
TRBV6-1	few	TRBJ2-1	TRBD1	CASSTGTGKFF	TGTGCCAGCTCAACCGGGACAGGAAAGTTCTTC
TRBV7-9	few	TRBJ2-7	NA	CASSLVRDEQYF	TGTGCCAGCAGCTTAGTGAGGGACGAGCAGTACTTC
TRBV5-1	NA	TRBJ2-7	NA	CASSLVGELEQYF	TGCGCCAGCAGCTTGGTCGGGGAATTGGAGCAGTACTTC